This T cell receptor (beta chain) was found in a study of T cells in Graves' hyperthyroidism and ophthalmopathy. General study points: Classification by a 13 V-J model distinguished ophthalmopathy from stable hyperthyroidism.

Every diagnosis used clinical symptoms, serum thyroxine and TRAb, thyroid ultrasound and orbital computed tomography. There were TCR beta CDR3 regions amplified from RNA transcripts. RT-PCR in the first round (using the HTBI primer set) targeted the TCR CDR3. TCRdb reprocessed the multiplex PCR reads via MiXCR and lists one record per CDR3 protein. The sample has 700,000 or so distinct CDR3 sequences, 15% to 20% seen once. CDR3 length equals 11 residues. The V gene's germline CDR1 is MGHRA and CDR2 YSYEKL. The V end was cut by 4 bases, the J end by 10 bases, with 10 bases between. Concerning this clonotype itself: Its antigen is unidentified.

What was sequenced was blood. The receptor was isolated from a man aged 18 to 30 with Graves' hyperthyroidism. The rearrangement joins TRBV4-1 to TRBJ1-1; a weak D match, TRBD1 (5 bases). CDR3 nucleotide sequence: TGCGCCAGCAGCCCGGGGGGGGTAGCTTTCTTT. It translates to CASSPGGVAFF.